This T cell receptor (beta chain) was observed in a study of shared clonotypes between healthy human individuals. General observations from the study: The study drew on few donors, limiting represented genetic and exposure-history diversity.

Note on this clone: Its antigen is unknown.

This table comes from immunoSEQ multiplex PCR, and its TCRdb copy is limited to in-frame clones, with some not included. The sample yields roughly 1.5 million clones, approximately 98% seen once. V was trimmed by 1 base and J by 9 bases, leaving 17 bases between them. The CDR3 length is 15 residues. Germline CDR1 and CDR2: SGDLS and YYNGEE. The clonotype originates from a man aged 25-45 years in good health. Sequenced material: naive CD4+ T cells sorted from blood. Subset described: CD45RA+ positively selected. This chain connects TRBV9 to TRBJ2-1; tentatively, D is TRBD1 (6 bases). The CDR3 region is CASSVQGSYKGEQFF. The CDR3 DNA reads TGTGCCAGCAGCGTACAGGGGTCCTATAAAGGTGAGCAGTTCTTC.